These 16 T cell receptor beta chains came from one sample sequenced in a study of T cells in narcolepsy. Produced via immunoSEQ multiplex PCR; TCRdb's table is partial and in-frame only. The top ten clones hold around 1.6% of a sample with roughly 20,000 clones, around 86% of them seen once. The material sequenced was memory (CD45RA-) CD4+ T cells from blood. Source of these receptors: a human donor in good health.

In its sample, this clone was seen once. The chain recombines TRBV5-6 with TRBJ1-5; the D is unclear. The CDR3 has 14 amino acids. CDR1 is SGHDT and CDR2 is YYEEEE in the germline V gene. V lost 1 base and J 7 bases, leaving 12 bases between the germline ends. CDR3 sequence (DNA): TGTGCCAGCAGCTTGCAGGACGGAAGACAGCCCCAGCATTTT. This translates into CASSLQDGRQPQHF.

This clone was observed a few times. This chain's CDR3 is CASSLGSGNYGYTF. The CDR3, as DNA: TGTGCCAGCAGCTTAGGTAGTGGGAACTATGGCTACACCTTC. This rearrangement joins TRBV7-9 to TRBJ1-2; the D is unclear. The CDR3 contains 14 residues. Germline V gene lookup returns CDR1 SEHNR and CDR2 FQNEAQ (reference sequence). Deletions cut 1 base from V and 2 bases from J, with 8 bases between.

The gene calls are TRBV6-5 and TRBJ1-3; TRBD1 is a possible D gene (5 bases). This CDR3 spans 15 amino acids. The V end was cut by 7 bases, the J end by 0 bases, with 13 bases between. CDR1 and CDR2 from the germline V gene are MNHEY and SVGAGI. The CDR3 loop is CASTYGALSGNTIYF. The CDR3, as DNA: TGTGCCAGCACCTACGGGGCGCTCTCTGGAAACACCATATATTTT.

The V gene is TRBV11-2, the J gene TRBJ2-7; 9 positions agree with TRBD2. Losses at the gene ends were 5 bases for V and 4 bases for J; bases not matched to a gene: 12. The germline gives CDR1 SGHAT, CDR2 FQNNGV. There are 16 residues in the CDR3. CDR3 DNA sequence: TGTGCCAGCAGCCCCATAGGGCCGGCGGGAGGGTACGAGCAGTACTTC. This sequence encodes CASSPIGPAGGYEQYF.

The V call is TRBV18, the J call TRBJ2-3, with D unclear. CDR1 KGHSH and CDR2 LQKENI come from the germline V gene. The CDR3 is 14 amino acids. V lost 2 bases and J 2 bases, leaving 8 bases between the germline ends. Here the CDR3 reads CASSPGPSTDTQYF. The CDR3 DNA is TGTGCCAGCTCACCAGGGCCGTCCACAGATACGCAGTATTTT.

The chain uses TRBV10-3 and TRBJ1-4; D unresolved. This CDR3 region has 16 residues. Trimming left V 5 bases short and J 1 base short, with 14 bases between. Germline CDR1 reads ENHRY; CDR2 reads SYGVKD. CDR3: CAISQASARTNEKLFF. The CDR3 DNA sequence: TGTGCCATCAGTCAGGCCAGTGCAAGAACTAATGAAAAACTGTTTTTT.

This chain connects TRBV6-5 to TRBJ1-2; D not resolved. V lost 6 bases and J lost 2, with 13 bases in between. Germline loops: CDR1 MNHEY, CDR2 SVGAGI. CDR3 size: 14 residues. The CDR3 spells CASSYDSKNYGYTF. The CDR3 DNA reads as TGTGCCAGCAGCTACGATTCTAAGAACTATGGCTACACCTTC.

The rearrangement uses TRBV7-2 and TRBJ2-7; D is ambiguous. The CDR3 has 13 residues. Trimming left V 3 bases short and J 9 bases short, with 15 bases between. Germline CDR1 reads SGHTA; CDR2 reads FQGNSA. The CDR3 nucleotides are TGTGCCAGCAGCTTCTCTCCCCTACGAGGGCAGTACTTC. It is translated as CASSFSPLRGQYF.

About this clone: An end of the junction does not agree with germline; a read error may underlie this. The chain joins TRBV28 to TRBJ2-2; TRBD2 aligns across 7 bases. The CDR3 is made up of 13 amino acids. Germline V gives CDR1 MDHEN, CDR2 SYDVKM. The chain's CDR3 is CAGSLAGAGELFF. The CDR3 coding sequence is TGTGCCGGCAGTTTAGCGGGTGCCGGGGAGCTGTTTTTT. Full variable domain (outside the CDR3, taken from reference TRBV28 and TRBJ2-2): DVKVTQSSRYLVKRTGEKVFLECVQDMDHENMFWYRQDPGLGLRLIYFSYDVKMKEKGDIPEGYSVSREKKERFSLILESASTNQTSMYLCAGSLAGAGELFFGEGSRLTVL.

The chain combines TRBV5-4 with TRBJ2-3; 15 positions match TRBD2. Per the germline V gene, CDR1 is SGHNT and CDR2 is YYREEE (reference sequence). This CDR3 comprises 14 residues. Germline trimming cut 3 bases from V and 8 bases from J; bases unmatched to any gene: 1. The CDR3 sequence: CASSWTSGGGTQYF. DNA of the CDR3: TGTGCCAGCAGCTGGACTAGCGGGGGGGGTACGCAGTATTTT.

This chain uses TRBV5-1 with TRBJ2-5, with a weak D call TRBD1 (5 bases). Gene TRBJ2-7 matches the end of the DNA better, so the J call may be wrong. CDR3 size: 14 residues. Germline assignment: CDR1 SGHRS and CDR2 YFSETQ. Here the CDR3 DNA reads TGCGCCAGCAGCCCCCTAGGACACTCCTACGAGCAGTACTTC. It codes for CASSPLGHSYEQYF.

This chain links TRBV7-8 with TRBJ2-7; the D is unclear. The germline gives CDR1 SGHVS, CDR2 FQNEAQ. CDR3 length: 13 residues. Trimming cost V 4 bases and J 2 bases, with 9 bases left between them. The CDR3 coding sequence is TGTGCCAGCAGCTCGACGGGTCCCTACGAGCAGTACTTC. This gives the protein CASSSTGPYEQYF.

This chain links TRBV2 with TRBJ1-5, with D perhaps matching TRBD1 (5 bases). Trimming shortened V by 6 bases and J by 6 bases, and 15 bases separated the two germline ends. Germline CDR1 and CDR2: SNHLY and FYNNEI. This CDR3 spans 14 amino acids. CDR3 loop: CASSEGTSVQPQHF. CDR3 DNA: TGTGCCAGCAGCGAGGGGACTAGCGTTCAGCCCCAGCATTTT.

The chain couples TRBV28 to TRBJ2-3; D ambiguous. There are 14 residues in the CDR3. The V gene's germline CDR1 is MDHEN and CDR2 SYDVKM. The V end lost 8 bases, the J end lost 6 bases, and 18 bases lay between the germline ends. The CDR3 here is CASCSSPSDDTQYF. As DNA, the CDR3 is TGTGCCAGCTGTTCTTCTCCTTCTGATGATACGCAGTATTTT.

The CDR3 region is CAWSGDTLSQPQHF. The CDR3 bases are TGTGCCTGGAGTGGGGACACCCTATCCCAGCCCCAGCATTTT. The rearrangement joins TRBV30 to TRBJ1-5, with D possibly matching TRBD1 (6 bases). The V and J ends lost 1 base and 7 bases respectively, with 14 bases between them. The CDR3 totals 14 residues. CDR1 is GTSNPN, CDR2 SVGIG, per germline (reference sequence).

This clone was seen more than once but under ten times. The V call is TRBV30, the J call TRBJ2-1; D gene ambiguous. V was cut by 6 bases and J by 4 bases, with 10 bases left in between. CDR3 length: 12 residues. Per the germline V gene, CDR1 is GTSNPN and CDR2 is SVGIG (reference sequence). The CDR3 nucleotides are TGTGCCTGCCGAACAATGTACAATGAGCAGTTCTTC. This encodes CACRTMYNEQFF.